One T cell receptor (beta chain) is described in this entry. Trimming stripped 5 bases from V and 0 bases from J, with 13 bases between. Germline V gene lookup returns CDR1 ENHRY and CDR2 SYGVKD. The CDR3 spans 15 residues. The treatment: approximately 18 received Ad26.COV2.S at low or high dose, single or two shots; 5 received placebo; per-sample allocation not given. Material that was analyzed had been drawn on day 63 after the first vaccine or placebo injection. It was Wuhan-strain SARS-CoV-2 spike that the Ad26 vaccine vector expressed. The sample belongs to a study of Ad26.COV2.S vaccination and SARS-CoV-2 variants. The repertoire was sequenced with immunoSEQ multiplex PCR; TCRdb's copy has only in-frame clones and lacks some. The sample includes hundreds of thousands of clones, roughly 90% seen only once; the top ten take around 1.5%.

The gene calls are TRBV10-3 and TRBJ2-5; the D gene is possibly TRBD2 (6 bases). The clonotype was recovered from a person aged 18-65 years who received the Ad26.COV2.S COVID-19 vaccine or a placebo. The sample was peripheral blood, taken in a trial of Ad26.COV2.S vaccine versus placebo. The CDR3: CAISPSRGYQETQYF. The CDR3 coding sequence is TGTGCCATCAGTCCGTCCCGGGGGTACCAAGAGACCCAGTACTTC.